A selection of T cell receptor beta chains follows, all from one sample in a study of response to subunit inactivated influenza vaccine. In TCRdb, the RT-PCR reads were re-called with MiXCR into one record per CDR3 protein. In the table there are more than 450,000 distinct CDR3 sequences, approximately 7.1% of which are singletons. Sequences were derived from PBMCs from blood, sampled about 23 months after vaccination. The source of these receptors is a man between 50 and 75 years old who received an inactivated influenza vaccine. The CDR3 runs from the conserved cysteine through the conserved F or W.

>TRBJ1-5|TRBV5-6
CASSFRGNNQPQHF
>TRBJ1-1|TRBV25-1
CASSESRLADPEAFF
>TRBJ2-7|TRBV12-3/TRBV12-4
CASSPPGLYYEQYF
>TRBJ1-1|TRBV12-3/TRBV12-4
CASSFLGPAFF
>TRBJ1-5|TRBV28
CASRRTGEQPQHF
>TRBJ2-1|TRBV12-3/TRBV12-4
CASFGGSSSYNEQFF
>TRBJ2-7|TRBV7-9
CASSLVGTGTNEQYF
>TRBJ2-1|TRBV9
CASSGGGGHNEQFF
>TRBJ2-3|TRBV14
CASSPSGGQIFSSTDTQYF
>TRBJ2-7|TRBV5-1
CASSATGGTASSEQYF